These 28 T cell receptor beta chains came from one sample sequenced in a study of human T cells and chemical hapten exposure. This sample's time point: patch test 1, 2 weeks after DPC sensitization. Stated treatment: therapeutic diphenylcyclopropenone sensitization with weekly scalp DPC. TCRdb re-called the RACE reads with MiXCR, one entry per CDR3 protein. The sample has 100,000 to 150,000 distinct CDR3 sequences; roughly 13% are singletons. The specimen was whole blood, collected in connection with sensitization to the hapten diphenylcyclopropenone (DPC). Receptors were obtained from a man aged 18-30 years with alopecia areata. Some clones in this sample may be carry-over from other donors' samples.

This clonotype showed up many times. The chain joins TRBV18 to TRBJ2-5, with D perhaps matching TRBD2 (6 bases). V shed 3 bases and J shed 5 bases, with 13 bases lying between them. Per the germline V gene, CDR1 is KGHSH and CDR2 is LQKENI. This CDR3 has 14 amino acids. CDR3: CASSPQEGLETQYF. In DNA form, the CDR3 reads TGTGCCAGCTCACCCCAGGAGGGGTTGGAGACCCAGTACTTC.

The chain couples TRBV10-2 to TRBJ1-1, with a tentative D call TRBD1 (5 bases). CDR1 WSHSY and CDR2 SAAADI come from the germline V gene. Deletions cut 6 bases from V and 6 bases from J, with 23 bases between. This CDR3 spans 16 amino acids. The CDR3 DNA reads TGCGCCAGCAGCCCCCCCAGGCAGGGCCGTGGACCTGAAGCTTTCTTT. Protein product: CASSPPRQGRGPEAFF.

This clonotype occurred a few times. The rearrangement links TRBV5-5 to TRBJ2-1; TRBD2 is a possible D gene (6 bases). The germline V gene encodes CDR1 SGHKS and CDR2 YYEKEE (reference sequence). Trimming stripped 4 bases from V and 7 bases from J, with 15 bases between. This CDR3 has 14 residues. The CDR3 DNA sequence: TGTGCCAGCAGCGTCACCCCAGGGAGGAATGAGCAGTTCTTC. Translated, it gives CASSVTPGRNEQFF.

This clonotype was seen a handful of times. The chain couples TRBV10-3 to TRBJ1-2, with 9 bases identical to TRBD1. The CDR3 contains 14 residues. Germline CDR1 ENHRY, CDR2 SYGVKD. V trimming: 8 bases; J trimming: 6 bases; junction bases outside the gene matches: 10. CDR3 residues: CAIVRGQGLHGYTF. The CDR3 DNA sequence: TGTGCCATCGTCCGGGGACAGGGTCTCCATGGCTACACCTTC.

This clonotype was detected once. The chain couples TRBV28 to TRBJ2-7; D may be TRBD1 (6 bases). Germline V gene sequence: CDR1 MDHEN, CDR2 SYDVKM. This CDR3 contains 12 residues. V lost 5 bases, J lost 6 bases, and 11 bases lay in between. The CDR3 DNA is TGTGCCAGCAGTAAACAGGGCCCCGAGCAGTACTTC. This encodes CASSKQGPEQYF.

Concerning this clonotype itself: The junction departs from germline at one end; a sequencing error may be responsible. This rearrangement joins TRBV5-1 to TRBJ2-4; D uncertain. The CDR3 extends over 12 amino acids. CDR1 SGHRS and CDR2 YFSETQ come from the germline V gene. The CDR3 reads CASSLHSVSWDF. The CDR3 region has the DNA TGCGCCAGCAGCCTTCACTCAGTTAGCTGGGACTTC.

The chain recombines TRBV6-5 with TRBJ2-6; no definite D call. The ends were cut back, 0 bases at V and 2 bases at J, with 8 bases in the middle. CDR1 and CDR2 from the germline V gene are MNHEY and SVGAGI. The CDR3 loop spans 16 amino acids. CDR3: CASSYSVLPGANVLTF. The DNA for the CDR3 is TGTGCCAGCAGTTACTCGGTCCTCCCTGGGGCCAACGTCCTGACTTTC.

CDR3: CAISGGTGRNQPQHF. For the CDR3, the DNA is TGTGCCATCAGTGGGGGGACAGGAAGGAATCAGCCCCAGCATTTT. This chain joins TRBV10-3 and TRBJ1-5; TRBD1 matches at 8 bases. The CDR3 spans 15 residues. The V and J ends lost 4 bases and 4 bases, in that order; junction bases with no gene match: 6. Germline V CDR1 and CDR2: ENHRY, SYGVKD.

The chain carries TRBV4-2 and TRBJ2-1, with D perhaps matching TRBD2 (7 bases). V was trimmed by 0 bases and J by 7 bases, leaving 16 bases between them. The CDR3 consists of 16 residues. The germline gives CDR1 LGHNA, CDR2 YNFKEQ. CDR3 region: CASSQEGAGDYNEQFF. Here the CDR3 DNA reads TGTGCCAGCAGCCAAGAGGGGGCGGGGGACTATAATGAGCAGTTCTTC.

This clonotype has just a few counts. The V gene is TRBV12-3 or TRBV12-4, the J gene TRBJ2-7, with 8 bases fitting TRBD1. V dropped 6 bases and J dropped 5; count of bases not matched to a gene: 6. The CDR3 is 13 residues long. The CDR3 protein is CASRSAGGHEQYV. The CDR3 coding sequence is TGTGCCAGCAGGTCCGCAGGGGGCCACGAGCAGTACGTC.

This clonotype has more than one count but fewer than ten. J is TRBJ2-7 and V is TRBV29-1; 8 bases match TRBD1. Looked up from germline, CDR1 is SQVTM and CDR2 is ANQGSEA. This CDR3 is 12 amino acids long. J was trimmed by 5 bases and V by 4 bases; bases with no gene match: 4. DNA for the CDR3: TGCAGCGTTGGACAGGGGTATAACGAGCAGTACTTC. Translating gives CSVGQGYNEQYF.

There are a few counts of this clonotype. The chain recombines TRBV11-1 with TRBJ2-1, with D maybe TRBD2 (5 bases). V shed 5 bases and J shed 9 bases, with 11 bases lying between them. Per germline, CDR1 SGHAT and CDR2 FQDESV (reference sequence). The CDR3 loop spans 12 amino acids. CDR3 in amino acids: CASSPWTGEQFF. CDR3 coding DNA: TGTGCCAGCAGCCCTTGGACTGGTGAGCAGTTCTTC. The full variable domain, in which reference TRBV11-1 and TRBJ2-1 provide the parts outside the CDR3, is EAEVAQSPRYKITEKSQAVAFWCDPISGHATLYWYRQILGQGPELLVQFQDESVVDDSQLPKDRFSAERLKGVDSTLKIQPAELGDSAMYLCASSPWTGEQFFGPGTRLTVL.

This clonotype showed up just a few times. The chain joins TRBV5-4 to TRBJ1-6; D is unclear. CDR1 and CDR2 from the germline V gene are SGHNT and YYREEE (reference sequence). This CDR3 is 14 amino acids long. V lost 2 bases and J 5 bases, leaving 8 bases between the germline ends. CDR3 nucleotide sequence: TGTGCCAGCAGCTTAAGGCAGAATAATTCACCCCTCCACTTT. Protein product: CASSLRQNNSPLHF.

This clonotype appeared a few times. V and J are TRBV6-2 or TRBV6-3 and TRBJ2-7; D may be TRBD2 (5 bases). The CDR3 contains 15 residues. Trimming left V 2 bases short and J 3 bases short, with 14 bases between. Germline V gene lookup returns CDR1 MNHEY and CDR2 SVGEGT. The CDR3 region has the DNA TGTGCCAGCAGTTACGCCGCCGGGGAAGGCTACGAGCAGTACGTC. It specifies CASSYAAGEGYEQYV.

This clonotype was observed a few times. V gene TRBV10-1 combines with J gene TRBJ1-2; 9 bases agree with TRBD1. CDR1 is WNHNN and CDR2 is SYGVQD in the germline V gene (reference sequence). This CDR3 is 16 amino acids long. Trimming at V came to 3 bases and at J to 2 bases, leaving 7 bases not matched to a gene. CDR3 protein: CASSDSRDRANYGYTF. CDR3 nucleotides: TGCGCCAGCAGTGACAGCCGGGACAGGGCGAACTATGGCTACACCTTC.

V and J are TRBV7-9 and TRBJ2-7; tentative D call: TRBD1 (6 bases). Germline V lookup: CDR1 SEHNR, CDR2 FQNEAQ (reference sequence). V was shortened by 6 bases and J by 2 bases, with 11 bases between the two germline ends. The CDR3 contains 13 residues. The CDR3: CASSPRGTYEQYF. The CDR3 nucleotides read TGTGCCAGCAGTCCCAGGGGCACCTACGAGCAGTACTTC.

This chain connects TRBV6-1 to TRBJ2-3; TRBD2 agrees at 8 bases. Germline lookup yields CDR1 MNHNS and CDR2 SASEGT. Losses at the gene ends were 4 bases for V and 1 base for J; bases not matched to a gene: 7. The CDR3 sequence is 16 residues long. CDR3 in amino acids: CASSVERGLGTDTQYF. The DNA for the CDR3 is TGTGCCAGCAGTGTGGAGCGGGGGTTGGGCACAGATACGCAGTATTTT.

The chain combines TRBV29-1 with TRBJ2-2; D gene uncertain. The CDR3 has 13 residues. The ends were cut back, 6 bases at V and 0 bases at J, with 8 bases in the middle. Germline V gene data show CDR1 as SQVTM and CDR2 as ANQGSEA. CDR3 loop: CSVQRSNTGELFF. The CDR3 nucleotides are TGCAGCGTACAGAGATCGAACACCGGGGAGCTGTTTTTT.

This clonotype has a handful of counts. V and J are TRBV7-2 and TRBJ2-7, with no clear D. Germline CDR1 SGHTA, CDR2 FQGNSA. The CDR3 loop spans 12 amino acids. Trimming removed 10 bases at V and 6 bases at J, with 16 bases between. The CDR3: CANQYFSTEQYV. CDR3 in DNA: TGTGCCAACCAGTATTTCTCTACCGAGCAGTACGTC.

This clonotype has just a few counts. The J gene is TRBJ2-5, the V gene TRBV5-4; TRBD2 might be the D (6 bases). Trimming took off 4 bases at V and 7 bases at J, with 23 bases between the two ends. CDR3 length equals 16 residues. Germline CDR1 SGHNT, CDR2 YYREEE (reference sequence). CDR3 coding DNA: TGTGCCAGCAGCAAGGGAACTAGCACCTCACCGGGGACCCAGTACTTC. This sequence encodes CASSKGTSTSPGTQYF. Based on the CDR3 plus reference TRBV5-4 and TRBJ2-5, the full variable domain is ETGVTQSPTHLIKTRGQQVTLRCSSQSGHNTVSWYQQALGQGPQFIFQYYREEENGRGNFPPRFSGLQFPNYSSELNVNALELDDSALYLCASSKGTSTSPGTQYFGPGTRLLVL.

This clonotype was recorded a few times. The genes are TRBV28 and TRBJ2-3; D gene unclear. CDR3 length: 16 amino acids. From germline, CDR1 is MDHEN and CDR2 SYDVKM. The V and J ends lost 8 bases and 6 bases respectively, with 24 bases between them. The CDR3 loop is CASLGWRTHSPDTQYF. The DNA of the CDR3 is TGTGCCAGCCTTGGGTGGCGGACCCACTCCCCCGATACGCAGTATTTT.

The sample holds many counts of this clonotype. The chain couples TRBV6-5 to TRBJ1-3; D is undetermined. The CDR3 is 14 residues long. Trimming shortened V by 7 bases and J by 1 base, and 11 bases separated the two germline ends. Germline CDR1 and CDR2: MNHEY and SVGAGI. CDR3 amino acids: CASTRSWSGNTIYF. In DNA, the CDR3 is TGTGCCAGCACACGGTCCTGGTCTGGAAACACCATATATTTT.

The rearrangement joins TRBV27 to TRBJ1-2; no clear D. Deletions cut 0 bases from V and 5 bases from J, with 7 bases between. Germline CDR1 reads MNHEY; CDR2 reads SMNVEV (reference sequence). The CDR3 has 13 amino acids. This CDR3 reads CASSLSSTYGYTF. Here the CDR3 DNA reads TGTGCCAGCAGTTTATCTTCCACTTATGGCTACACCTTC.

The J gene is TRBJ1-5, the V gene TRBV6-2 or TRBV6-3; D is undetermined. The CDR3 is 14 residues long. Trimming stripped 6 bases from V and 5 bases from J, with 14 bases between. Germline V lookup: CDR1 MNHEY, CDR2 SVGEGT. CDR3 in amino acids: CASSPVTLDQPQHF. Here the CDR3 DNA reads TGTGCCAGCAGCCCCGTGACACTGGATCAGCCCCAGCATTTT.

The rearrangement uses TRBV5-4 and TRBJ1-1, with D uncertain. This CDR3 is 14 amino acids long. Trimming stripped 3 bases from V and 0 bases from J, with 9 bases between. Germline values: CDR1 SGHNT, CDR2 YYREEE (reference sequence). The CDR3 protein is CASSSTTMNTEAFF. The DNA of the CDR3 is TGTGCCAGCAGCTCAACGACGATGAACACTGAAGCTTTCTTT.

This chain uses TRBV6-4 with TRBJ2-3; 9 bases map to TRBD2. In germline, CDR1 is MRHNA, CDR2 SNTAGT. V was clipped by 0 bases and J by 5 bases; unmatched bases: 6. The CDR3 has 16 amino acids. The CDR3 nucleotides read TGTGCCAGCAGTGACTCCCCTAGCGGGGATGGAGATACGCAGTATTTT. Protein: CASSDSPSGDGDTQYF.

This clonotype has a handful of counts. V usage is TRBV19 and J usage is TRBJ2-5; 7 nucleotides agree with TRBD1. CDR1 is LNHDA, CDR2 SQIVND, per germline (reference sequence). The CDR3 totals 14 residues. The trim removed 6 bases at V and 1 base at J, leaving 5 bases unmatched. The CDR3: CASSVNRGQETQYF. CDR3 nucleotide sequence: TGTGCCAGTAGCGTTAACAGGGGCCAAGAGACCCAGTACTTC.

This clonotype was counted only a few times. V gene TRBV29-1 combines with J gene TRBJ1-1, with D unclear. The ends were cut back, 4 bases at V and 6 bases at J, with 12 bases in the middle. Per the germline V gene, CDR1 is SQVTM and CDR2 is ANQGSEA. The CDR3 totals 12 residues. The CDR3 DNA reads as TGCAGCGTTGCCACCAGCAGCCCTGAAGCTTTCTTT. It translates to CSVATSSPEAFF.